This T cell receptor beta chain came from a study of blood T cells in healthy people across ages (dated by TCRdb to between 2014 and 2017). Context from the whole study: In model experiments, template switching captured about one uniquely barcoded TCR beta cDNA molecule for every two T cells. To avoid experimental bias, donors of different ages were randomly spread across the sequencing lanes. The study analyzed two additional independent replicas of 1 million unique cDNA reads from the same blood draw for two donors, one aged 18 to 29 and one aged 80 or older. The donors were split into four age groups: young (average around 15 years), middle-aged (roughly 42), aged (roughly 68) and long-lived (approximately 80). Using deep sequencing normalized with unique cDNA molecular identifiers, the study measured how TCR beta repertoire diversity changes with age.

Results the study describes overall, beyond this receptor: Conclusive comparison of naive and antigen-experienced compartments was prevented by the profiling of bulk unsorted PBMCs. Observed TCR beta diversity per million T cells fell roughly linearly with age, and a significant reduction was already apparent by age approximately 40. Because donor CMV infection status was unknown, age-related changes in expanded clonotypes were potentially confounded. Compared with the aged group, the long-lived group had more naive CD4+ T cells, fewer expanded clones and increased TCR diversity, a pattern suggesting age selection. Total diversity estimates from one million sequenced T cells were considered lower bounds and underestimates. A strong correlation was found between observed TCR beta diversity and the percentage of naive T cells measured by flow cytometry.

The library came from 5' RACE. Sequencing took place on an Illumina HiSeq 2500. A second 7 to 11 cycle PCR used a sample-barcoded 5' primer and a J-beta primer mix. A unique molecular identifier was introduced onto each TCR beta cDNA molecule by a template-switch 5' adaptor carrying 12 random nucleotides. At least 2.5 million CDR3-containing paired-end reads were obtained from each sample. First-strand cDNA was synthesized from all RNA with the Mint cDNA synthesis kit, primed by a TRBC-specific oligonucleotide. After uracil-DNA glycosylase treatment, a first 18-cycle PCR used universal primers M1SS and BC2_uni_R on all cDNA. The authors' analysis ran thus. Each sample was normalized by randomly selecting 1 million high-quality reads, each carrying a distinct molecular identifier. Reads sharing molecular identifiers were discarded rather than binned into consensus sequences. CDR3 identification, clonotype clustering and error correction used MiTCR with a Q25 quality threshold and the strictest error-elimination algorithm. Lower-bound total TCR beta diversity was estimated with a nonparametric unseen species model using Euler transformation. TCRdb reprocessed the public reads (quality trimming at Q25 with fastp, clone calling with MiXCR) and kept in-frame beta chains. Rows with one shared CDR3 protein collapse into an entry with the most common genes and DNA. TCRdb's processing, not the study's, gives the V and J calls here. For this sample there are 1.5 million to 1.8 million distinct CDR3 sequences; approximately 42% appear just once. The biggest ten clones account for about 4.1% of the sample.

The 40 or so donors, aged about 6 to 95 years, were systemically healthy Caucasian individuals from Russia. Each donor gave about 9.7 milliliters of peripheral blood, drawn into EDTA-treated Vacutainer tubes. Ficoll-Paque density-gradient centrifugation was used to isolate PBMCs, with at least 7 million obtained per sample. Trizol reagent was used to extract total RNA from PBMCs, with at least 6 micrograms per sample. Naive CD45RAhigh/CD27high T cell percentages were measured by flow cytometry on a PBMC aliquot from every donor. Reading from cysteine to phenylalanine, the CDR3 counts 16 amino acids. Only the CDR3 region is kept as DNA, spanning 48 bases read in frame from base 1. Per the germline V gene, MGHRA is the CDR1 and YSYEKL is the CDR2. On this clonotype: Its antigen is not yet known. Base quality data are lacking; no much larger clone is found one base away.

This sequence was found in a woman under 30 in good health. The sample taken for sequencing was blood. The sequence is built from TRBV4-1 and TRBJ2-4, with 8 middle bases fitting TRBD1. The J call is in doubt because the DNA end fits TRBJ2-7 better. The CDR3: CASSQEPGQVASEQYF. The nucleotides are TGCGCCAGCAGCCAGGAGCCGGGACAGGTTGCCTCCGAGCAGTACTTC.